This TCR beta chain was identified during a study of cytomegalovirus exposure and HLA in healthy donors. On this clone itself: Antigen: not known.

Study-wide points: CMV antigen specificity was confirmed in vitro for a few CMV-associated chains. What TCR beta sequences reportedly achieved was accurate prediction of HLA-A and HLA-B alleles in most subjects.

The study ran its PCR with 60 Vbeta and 13 Jbeta primers. Some clones are missing from TCRdb's copy, which holds only in-frame ones; the method was immunoSEQ multiplex PCR. The repertoire consists of some 170,000 clones, with about 81% occurring once and the leading ten covering under 2%. This CDR3 spans 17 amino acids. Germline assignment: CDR1 SGHNT and CDR2 YYREEE (reference sequence). The V segment lost 1 base and the J segment 9 bases; nucleotides outside the gene matches: 14. This chain joins TRBV5-4 and TRBJ1-3; 9 nucleotides agree with TRBD1. The clonotype originates from a woman younger than 35 in good health and CMV-seronegative. Sequencing was done on a sample of PBMCs. The CDR3 DNA is TGTGCCAGCAGCTTGTCCGGGACAGGGTCCCTAGGAGGCACCATATATTTT. Residues: CASSLSGTGSLGGTIYF. The full variable domain, with the rest looked up from reference TRBV5-4 and TRBJ1-3, is ETGVTQSPTHLIKTRGQQVTLRCSSQSGHNTVSWYQQALGQGPQFIFQYYREEENGRGNFPPRFSGLQFPNYSSELNVNALELDDSALYLCASSLSGTGSLGGTIYFGEGSWLTVV.